These T cell receptor beta chains were read from a single sample in a study of CD8 T cells in Susac syndrome. TCRdb re-called the immunoSEQ multiplex PCR reads with MiXCR, one entry per CDR3 protein. The table has about 150,000 distinct CDR3 sequences, roughly 96% seen once. Input material: CD4+ T cells from PBMCs. The receptors shown here come from a human donor with multiple sclerosis. The CDR3 runs from the conserved cysteine through the conserved F or W. A D gene is named only where the DNA matches it firmly.

TRBV18,NA,TRBJ2-5,CASSTSRGAETQYF,TGTGCCAGCTCAACTTCCAGGGGTGCGGAGACCCAGTACTTC
TRBV6-5,NA,TRBJ2-7,CASSLDRTVYEQYF,TGTGCCAGCAGTTTAGACAGGACGGTATACGAGCAGTACTTC
TRBV18,NA,TRBJ2-7,CASSPPSSYEQYF,TGTGCCAGCTCACCACCGTCCTCCTACGAGCAGTACTTC
TRBV6-5,TRBD1,TRBJ2-5,CASSYSRTGSMETQYF,TGTGCCAGCAGTTACTCTAGGACAGGGTCTATGGAGACCCAGTACTTC
TRBV2,NA,TRBJ2-6,CASSEQVTGANVLTF,TGTGCCAGCAGTGAACAGGTGACTGGGGCCAACGTCCTGACTTTC
TRBV30,NA,TRBJ2-2,CAWSGRANTGELFF,TGTGCCTGGAGCGGACGGGCGAACACCGGGGAGCTGTTTTTT
TRBV7-2,NA,TRBJ1-2,CASSRGQLSYTF,TGTGCCAGCAGCCGGGGGCAGCTTTCCTACACCTTC
TRBV20-1,TRBD1,TRBJ1-2,CSATKGARQGVGYTF,TGCAGTGCTACCAAGGGGGCGCGGCAAGGTGTTGGCTACACCTTC
TRBV6-4,TRBD1,TRBJ1-2,CASSKGQGQGGYTF,TGTGCCAGCAGCAAGGGACAGGGGCAAGGTGGCTACACCTTC
TRBV7-9,NA,TRBJ2-6,CASSPLGRLSSGANVLTF,TGTGCCAGCAGCCCCCTGGGCCGACTGAGCTCTGGGGCCAACGTCCTGACTTTC
TRBV7-2,NA,TRBJ1-4,CASSPEVGGAEKLFF,TGTGCCAGCAGCCCCGAGGTGGGGGGGGCTGAAAAACTGTTTTTT
TRBV24-1,NA,TRBJ1-5,CATSDFELWDVEHQPQHF,TGTGCCACCAGTGATTTCGAACTTTGGGACGTAGAACATCAGCCCCAGCATTTT
TRBV5-1,NA,TRBJ2-4,CASSLADLTPWGNIQYF,TGCGCCAGCAGCTTGGCCGATCTGACACCTTGGGGAAACATTCAGTACTTC
TRBV7-2,TRBD1,TRBJ2-7,CASSFRDRDEQYF,TGTGCCAGCAGCTTCCGGGACAGGGACGAGCAGTACTTC
TRBV28,NA,TRBJ2-7,CASLEAGRDYEQYF,TGTGCCAGTTTGGAGGCAGGTAGGGACTACGAGCAGTACTTC
TRBV6-1,TRBD1,TRBJ1-1,CASGARQGKNTEAFF,TGTGCCAGCGGCGCGAGACAGGGAAAGAACACTGAAGCTTTCTTT
TRBV6-8,NA,TRBJ2-5,CASSRDRPSYQETQYF,TGTGCCAGCAGCCGCGACAGACCCTCGTACCAAGAGACCCAGTACTTC
TRBV5-1,NA,TRBJ1-5,CASSLGSGGSNQPQHF,TGCGCCAGCAGCTTGGGATCGGGGGGAAGTAATCAGCCCCAGCATTTT
TRBV24-1,NA,TRBJ2-5,CATSDLGRTTQYF,TGTGCCACCAGTGATTTGGGGCGGACGACCCAGTACTTC
TRBV28,TRBD1,TRBJ1-5,CASRRTGTGNQPQHF,TGTGCCAGCAGAAGAACCGGGACAGGGAATCAGCCCCAGCATTTT
TRBV28,NA,TRBJ2-5,CASSIPGEQETQYF,TGTGCCAGCAGCATTCCAGGCGAACAAGAGACCCAGTACTTC
TRBV28,TRBD1,TRBJ1-2,CASSTPGQGFHGYTF,TGTGCCAGCAGTACCCCGGGACAGGGTTTTCATGGCTACACCTTC
TRBV30,NA,TRBJ1-1,CACRTRASMNTEAFF,TGTGCCTGTAGGACAAGGGCCTCAATGAACACTGAAGCTTTCTTT
TRBV9,TRBD2,TRBJ2-1,CASSVVASGSRADEQFF,TGTGCCAGCAGCGTAGTGGCTAGCGGGAGCAGGGCTGATGAGCAGTTCTTC
TRBV5-1,NA,TRBJ2-3,CASSPGTPFTQYF,TGCGCCAGCAGCCCTGGGACACCATTCACGCAGTATTTT
TRBV20-1,NA,TRBJ2-3,CSASYGSDTQYF,TGCAGTGCTAGTTATGGGTCAGATACGCAGTATTTT
TRBV29-1,NA,TRBJ2-5,CSVDYREQTQYF,TGCAGCGTTGATTACAGGGAACAGACCCAGTACTTC
TRBV29-1,TRBD2,TRBJ2-5,CSVLAGTGETQYF,TGCAGCGTGCTAGCGGGAACGGGGGAGACCCAGTACTTC
TRBV27,TRBD2,TRBJ2-5,CASSLRGGGETQYF,TGTGCCAGCAGTTTACGGGGGGGCGGGGAGACCCAGTACTTC
TRBV29-1,NA,TRBJ2-1,CSVEGGTGYNEQFF,TGCAGCGTTGAAGGTGGGACGGGATACAATGAGCAGTTCTTC
TRBV5-4,TRBD1,TRBJ2-1,CASSRDSHNEQFF,TGTGCCAGCAGCCGGGACAGCCACAATGAGCAGTTCTTC
TRBV3-1,NA,TRBJ2-5,CASRQETQYF,TGTGCCAGCAGGCAAGAGACCCAGTACTTC
TRBV3-1,NA,TRBJ1-2,CASSQRGTPLTYGYTF,TGTGCCAGCAGCCAACGGGGCACCCCTTTAACCTATGGCTACACCTTC
TRBV27,TRBD1,TRBJ1-5,CASSLRGPNQPQHF,TGTGCCAGCAGTTTAAGGGGGCCCAATCAGCCCCAGCATTTT
TRBV28,NA,TRBJ1-3,CASSHRETGNTIYF,TGTGCCAGCAGTCACAGGGAAACTGGAAACACCATATATTTT
TRBV11-1,TRBD1,TRBJ2-4,CASSSPHRDRGREAKNIQYF,TGTGCCAGCAGCTCGCCCCACCGGGACAGGGGGCGTGAGGCCAAAAACATTCAGTACTTC
TRBV20-1,NA,TRBJ2-7,CSASGAAPWGEQYF,TGCAGTGCTAGTGGGGCGGCCCCCTGGGGCGAGCAGTACTTC
TRBV27,TRBD2,TRBJ2-1,CASSLILAGGPGEQFF,TGTGCCAGCAGCCTTATCCTAGCGGGAGGTCCCGGGGAGCAGTTCTTC
TRBV4-1,TRBD1,TRBJ2-2,CASSQTGTGGFNTGELFF,TGCGCCAGCAGCCAGACCGGGACAGGGGGTTTTAACACCGGGGAGCTGTTTTTT
TRBV30,TRBD1,TRBJ1-6,CAWKGQGISPLHF,TGTGCCTGGAAGGGACAGGGAATATCACCCCTCCACTTT